This T cell receptor beta chain was recorded in a study of T-cell reconstitution after alpha-beta-depleted transplantation in children. Points from the study as a whole: It was reported that alpha-beta T cells came from several hundred expanded graft clones (about two months after transplant). A year had passed since transplant, and T-cell counts and diversity by then came mostly from newly produced T cells. Surviving recipient T cells and thymic progenitors accounted for the high day-60 TCRbeta diversity observed in some patients.

Unique molecular identifiers were used to barcode this TCRbeta library. TCRdb passed the PCR reads through MiXCR, listing each CDR3 protein once. The sample includes 530,000 or so distinct CDR3 sequences, 25% to 30% of them seen just once. The CDR3 consists of 12 residues. Germline V gene sequence: CDR1 DFQATT, CDR2 SNEGSKA (reference sequence). V shed 8 bases and J 4 bases; nucleotides not matched to a gene: 5. In regard to this clonotype: The antigen is unknown.

The origin of this receptor is a boy under three years old with Wiskott-Aldrich syndrome, due to receive a stem cell transplant. The sample here was PBMCs, taken before TCRalphabeta/CD19-depleted stem cell transplant. The genes are TRBV20-1 and TRBJ2-1, with TRBD2 identical over 7 bases. The CDR3 here is CSTKGGYNEQFF. The CDR3 DNA reads TGCAGTACTAAGGGAGGGTACAATGAGCAGTTCTTC.